Each of the 7 T cell receptor beta chains below was sequenced from the same sample in a study of control samples from healthy donors and cancer patients. The data were produced by immunoSEQ multiplex PCR, yet TCRdb's version contains in-frame clones alone and is incomplete. This table holds about 57,000 clones, less than 95% found once. The sample taken for sequencing was blood. The receptors shown here come from a young man in good health.

In this sample, this clone turned up once. The rearrangement joins TRBV21-1 to TRBJ1-1. TRBV21-1 is labeled a pseudogene. CDR3 size: 18 residues. As DNA, the CDR3 is TGTGCCAGCAGCATCGCAGCACAGGGCGGGGGGATGAACACTGAAGCTTTCTTT. It translates to CASSIAAQGGGMNTEAFF.

The chain employs TRBV6-5 and TRBJ2-5, with D possibly matching TRBD1 (6 bases). The germline V and J ends were trimmed by 0 bases and 2 bases, with 10 bases remaining between them. The CDR3 is made up of 15 amino acids. Per the germline V gene, CDR1 is MNHEY and CDR2 is SVGAGI. CDR3 loop: CASSYSVGTQETQYF. The DNA for the CDR3 is TGTGCCAGCAGTTACTCGGTCGGGACACAAGAGACCCAGTACTTC.

The V gene is TRBV28, the J gene TRBJ1-1; D not resolved. The CDR3 runs to 12 residues. Trimming shortened V by 2 bases and J by 7 bases, and 8 bases separated the two germline ends. CDR1 and CDR2 (germline): MDHEN, SYDVKM. The CDR3 sequence: CASSLMDGEAFF. DNA of the CDR3: TGTGCCAGCAGTTTAATGGACGGTGAAGCTTTCTTT.

The rearrangement joins TRBV15 to TRBJ2-1, with D unresolved. The V gene's germline CDR1 is LNHNV and CDR2 YYDKDF (reference sequence). This CDR3 has 16 amino acids. Trimming shortened V by 0 bases and J by 5 bases, and 14 bases separated the two germline ends. In DNA form, the CDR3 reads TGTGCCACCAGCAGAGATGACCGCGCCCCACACAATGAGCAGTTCTTC. This sequence encodes CATSRDDRAPHNEQFF.

The CDR3 nucleotides read TGCGCCAGCAGCCAAGTCCCAGTCCCCGCTAGCTCCTATAATTCACCCCTCCACTTT. This encodes CASSQVPVPASSYNSPLHF. The J gene is TRBJ1-6, the V gene TRBV4-1; D not certain. Germline values: CDR1 MGHRA, CDR2 YSYEKL. V was trimmed by 1 base and J by 0 bases, leaving 16 bases between them. The CDR3 consists of 19 residues.

The genes are TRBV19 and TRBJ1-3; 8 nucleotides match TRBD1. There are 16 residues in the CDR3. V was pared by 6 bases and J by 0 bases, with 7 bases of the junction left unmatched. Germline-derived CDR1 and CDR2 are LNHDA and SQIVND (reference sequence). As DNA, the CDR3 is TGTGCCAGTAGCGACATCGGACAGGGCTCTGGAAACACCATATATTTT. Translation: CASSDIGQGSGNTIYF.

The gene calls are TRBV4-1 and TRBJ2-1, with a tentative D call TRBD2 (6 bases). Germline lookup yields CDR1 MGHRA and CDR2 YSYEKL. Trimming left V 0 bases short and J 3 bases short, with 12 bases between. The CDR3 contains 16 residues. CDR3 loop: CASSQEVRGLYNEQFF. The CDR3, as DNA: TGCGCCAGCAGCCAAGAAGTAAGGGGACTCTACAATGAGCAGTTCTTC.